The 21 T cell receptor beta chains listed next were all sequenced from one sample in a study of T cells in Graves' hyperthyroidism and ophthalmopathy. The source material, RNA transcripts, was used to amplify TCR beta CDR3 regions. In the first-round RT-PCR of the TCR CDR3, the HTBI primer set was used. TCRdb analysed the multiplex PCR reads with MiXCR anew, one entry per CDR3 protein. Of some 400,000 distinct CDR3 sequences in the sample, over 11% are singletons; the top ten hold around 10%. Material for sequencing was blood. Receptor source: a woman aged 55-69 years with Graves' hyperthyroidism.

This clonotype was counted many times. CDR3 nucleotide sequence: TGTGCCACCAGTGATCTGGGAGGGACATCAGATACGCAGTATTTT. Translated: CATSDLGGTSDTQYF. This chain connects TRBV24-1 to TRBJ2-3, with a possible D match to TRBD2 (7 bases). Germline-derived CDR1 and CDR2 are KGHDR and SFDVKD. This CDR3 region has 15 residues. The V end was cut by 3 bases, the J end by 4 bases, with 13 bases between.

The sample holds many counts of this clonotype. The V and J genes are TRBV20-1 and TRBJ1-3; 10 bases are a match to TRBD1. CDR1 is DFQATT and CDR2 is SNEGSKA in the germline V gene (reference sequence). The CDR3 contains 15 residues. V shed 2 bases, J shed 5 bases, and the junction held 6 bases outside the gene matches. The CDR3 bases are TGCAGTGCTAGACTCCCGGGACAGGGGAGAAACACCATATATTTT. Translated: CSARLPGQGRNTIYF.

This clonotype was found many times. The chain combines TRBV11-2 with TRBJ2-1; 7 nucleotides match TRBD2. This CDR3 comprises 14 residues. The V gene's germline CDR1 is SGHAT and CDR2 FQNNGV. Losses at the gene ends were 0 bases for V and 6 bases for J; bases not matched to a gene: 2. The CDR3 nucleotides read TGTGCCAGCAGCTTAGAACTAGCGTCCAATGAGCAGTTCTTC. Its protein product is CASSLELASNEQFF.

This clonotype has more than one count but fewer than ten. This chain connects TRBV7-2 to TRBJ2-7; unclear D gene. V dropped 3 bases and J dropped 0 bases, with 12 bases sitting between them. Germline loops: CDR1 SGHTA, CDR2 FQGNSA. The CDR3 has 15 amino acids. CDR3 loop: CASSLGYYSSYEQYF. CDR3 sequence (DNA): TGTGCCAGCAGCTTGGGTTATTATAGCTCCTACGAGCAGTACTTC.

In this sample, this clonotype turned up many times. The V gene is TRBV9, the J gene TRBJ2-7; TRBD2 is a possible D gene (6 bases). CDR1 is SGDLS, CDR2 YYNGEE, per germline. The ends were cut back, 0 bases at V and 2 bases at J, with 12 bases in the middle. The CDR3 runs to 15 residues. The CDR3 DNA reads TGTGCCAGCAGCGTAGGTGTGGGAGGAACCTACGAGCAGTACTTC. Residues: CASSVGVGGTYEQYF.

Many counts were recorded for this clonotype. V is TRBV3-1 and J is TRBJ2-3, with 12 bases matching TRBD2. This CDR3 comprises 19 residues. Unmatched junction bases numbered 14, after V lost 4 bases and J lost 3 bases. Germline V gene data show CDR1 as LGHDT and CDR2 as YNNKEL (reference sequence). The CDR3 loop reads CASSRPRLAGAIGTDTQYF. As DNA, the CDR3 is TGTGCCAGCAGCCGTCCACGACTAGCGGGAGCTATTGGGACAGATACGCAGTATTTT.

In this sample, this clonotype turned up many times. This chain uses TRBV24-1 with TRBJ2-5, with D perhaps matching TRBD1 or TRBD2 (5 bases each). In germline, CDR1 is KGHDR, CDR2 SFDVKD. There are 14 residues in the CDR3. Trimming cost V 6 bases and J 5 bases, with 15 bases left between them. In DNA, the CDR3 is TGTGCCACCAGTTCCGGGGCCCCCAGGGAGACCCAGTACTTC. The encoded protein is CATSSGAPRETQYF.

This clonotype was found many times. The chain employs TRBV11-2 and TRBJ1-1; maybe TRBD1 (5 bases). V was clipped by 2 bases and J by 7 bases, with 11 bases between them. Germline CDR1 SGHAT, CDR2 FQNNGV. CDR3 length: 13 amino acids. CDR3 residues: CASSLRQKVEAFF. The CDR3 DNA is TGTGCCAGCAGCTTAAGACAGAAAGTTGAAGCTTTCTTT.

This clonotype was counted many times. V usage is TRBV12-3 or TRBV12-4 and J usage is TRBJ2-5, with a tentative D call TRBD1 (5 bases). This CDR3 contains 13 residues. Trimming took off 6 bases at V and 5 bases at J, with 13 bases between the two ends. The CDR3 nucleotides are TGTGCCAGCAGCCCCAGGGATCTTGAGACCCAGTACTTC. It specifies CASSPRDLETQYF.

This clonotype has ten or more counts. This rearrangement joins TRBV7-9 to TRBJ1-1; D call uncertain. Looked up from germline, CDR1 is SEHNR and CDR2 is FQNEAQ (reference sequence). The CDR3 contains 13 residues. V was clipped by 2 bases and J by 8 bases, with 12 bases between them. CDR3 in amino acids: CASSLRLVGEAFF. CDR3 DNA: TGTGCCAGCAGCTTACGTCTGGTGGGGGAAGCTTTCTTT.

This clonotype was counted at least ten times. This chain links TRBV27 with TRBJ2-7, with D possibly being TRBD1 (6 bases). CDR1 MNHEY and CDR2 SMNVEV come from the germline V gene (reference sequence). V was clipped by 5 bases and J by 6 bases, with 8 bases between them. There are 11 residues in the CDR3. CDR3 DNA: TGTGCCAGCAGTGGGGGCTTCGAGCAGTACTTC. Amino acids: CASSGGFEQYF.

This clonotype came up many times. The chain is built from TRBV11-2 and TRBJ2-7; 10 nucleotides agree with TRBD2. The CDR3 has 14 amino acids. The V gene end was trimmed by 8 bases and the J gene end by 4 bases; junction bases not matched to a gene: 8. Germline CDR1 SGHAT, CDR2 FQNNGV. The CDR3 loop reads CASGWASGSYEQYF. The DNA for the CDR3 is TGTGCCAGCGGGTGGGCTAGCGGGAGTTACGAGCAGTACTTC.

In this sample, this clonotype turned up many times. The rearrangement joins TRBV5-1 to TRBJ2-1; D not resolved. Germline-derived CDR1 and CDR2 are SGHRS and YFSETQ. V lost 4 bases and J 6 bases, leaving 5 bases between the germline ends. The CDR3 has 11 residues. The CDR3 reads CASSTANEQFF. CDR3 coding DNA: TGCGCCAGCAGCACCGCCAATGAGCAGTTCTTC.

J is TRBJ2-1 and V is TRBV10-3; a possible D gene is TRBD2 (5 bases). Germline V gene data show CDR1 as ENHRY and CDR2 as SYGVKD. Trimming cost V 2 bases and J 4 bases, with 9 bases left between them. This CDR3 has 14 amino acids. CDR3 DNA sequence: TGTGCCATCAGTGAGATAGGACTTTACAATGAGCAGTTCTTC. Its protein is CAISEIGLYNEQFF.

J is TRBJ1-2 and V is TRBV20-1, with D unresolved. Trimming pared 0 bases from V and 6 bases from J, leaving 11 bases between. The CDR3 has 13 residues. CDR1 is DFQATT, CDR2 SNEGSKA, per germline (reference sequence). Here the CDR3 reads CSAREPGRNGYTF. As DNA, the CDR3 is TGCAGTGCTAGAGAGCCCGGGAGGAATGGCTACACCTTC.

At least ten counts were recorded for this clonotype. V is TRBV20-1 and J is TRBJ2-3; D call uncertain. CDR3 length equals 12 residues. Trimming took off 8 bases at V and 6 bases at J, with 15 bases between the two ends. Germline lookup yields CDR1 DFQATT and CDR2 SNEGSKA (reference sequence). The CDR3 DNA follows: TGCAGTCCCGGCGGCGGCGCGGATACGCAGTATTTT. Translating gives CSPGGGADTQYF.

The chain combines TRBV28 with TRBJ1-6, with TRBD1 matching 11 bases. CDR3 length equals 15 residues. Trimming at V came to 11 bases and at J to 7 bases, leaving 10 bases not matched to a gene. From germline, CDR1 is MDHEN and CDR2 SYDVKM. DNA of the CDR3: TGTGCCGGACAGGGGGCGAAAGGTGCGAATTCACCCCTCCACTTT. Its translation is CAGQGAKGANSPLHF.

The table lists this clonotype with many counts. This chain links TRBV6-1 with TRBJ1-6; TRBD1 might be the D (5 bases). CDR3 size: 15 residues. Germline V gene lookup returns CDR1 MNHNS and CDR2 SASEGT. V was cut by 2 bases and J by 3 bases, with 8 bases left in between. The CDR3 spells CASSEHRNYNSPLHF. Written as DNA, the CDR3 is TGTGCCAGCAGTGAACACAGGAACTATAATTCACCCCTCCACTTT.

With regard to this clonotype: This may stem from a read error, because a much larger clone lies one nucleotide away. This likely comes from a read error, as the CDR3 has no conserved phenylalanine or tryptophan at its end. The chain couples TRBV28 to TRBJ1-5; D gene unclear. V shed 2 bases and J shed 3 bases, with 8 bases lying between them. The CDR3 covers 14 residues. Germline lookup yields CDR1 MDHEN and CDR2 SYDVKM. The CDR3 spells CASSLTAHNQPQHS. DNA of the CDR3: TGTGCCAGCAGTTTAACTGCCCACAATCAGCCCCAGCATTCT.

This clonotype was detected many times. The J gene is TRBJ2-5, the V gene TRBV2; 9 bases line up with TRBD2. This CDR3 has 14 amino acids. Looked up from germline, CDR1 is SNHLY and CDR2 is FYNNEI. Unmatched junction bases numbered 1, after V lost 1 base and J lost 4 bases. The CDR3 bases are TGTGCCAGCAGTGAAGAACTAGCGGGAGAGACCCAGTACTTC. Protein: CASSEELAGETQYF. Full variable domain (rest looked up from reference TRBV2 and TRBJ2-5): EPEVTQTPSHQVTQMGQEVILRCVPISNHLYFYWYRQILGQKVEFLVSFYNNEISEKSEIFDDQFSVERPDGSNFTLKIRSTKLEDSAMYFCASSEELAGETQYFGPGTRLLVL.

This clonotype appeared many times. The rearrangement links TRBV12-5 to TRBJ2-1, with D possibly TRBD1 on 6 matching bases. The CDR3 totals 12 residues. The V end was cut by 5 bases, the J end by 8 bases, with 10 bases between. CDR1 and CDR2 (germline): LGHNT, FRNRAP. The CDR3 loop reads CASGRRGDEQFF. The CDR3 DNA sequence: TGTGCTAGTGGTCGCAGGGGTGATGAGCAGTTCTTC.